This T cell receptor (beta chain) was sequenced during a study of blood T cells in healthy people across ages. Next came a second PCR, run for roughly 6 to 11 cycles, which used a sample-barcoded 5' primer along with a J-beta primer mix. Each CDR3 protein is one row after TCRdb ran MiXCR on the 5' RACE reads. Here the sample spans hundreds of thousands of distinct CDR3 sequences, 53% being singletons. This CDR3 spans 15 amino acids. CDR1 is MNHEY and CDR2 is SMNVEV in the germline V gene (reference sequence). V dropped 4 bases and J dropped 14 bases, with 23 bases sitting between them. The rearrangement joins TRBV27 to TRBJ1-4; D might be TRBD1 (6 bases). Source material: blood. The TCR originated in a man of 80 years or more in good health. In DNA, the CDR3 is TGTGCCAGCAGTTCCCCTCCCTCGACAGGCGCTGTCCTGTTTTTT. Protein sequence: CASSSPPSTGAVLFF. Looking up the rest from reference TRBV27 and TRBJ1-4 gives the full variable domain: EAQVTQNPRYLITVTGKKLTVTCSQNMNHEYMSWYRQDPGLGLRQIYYSMNVEVTDKGDVPEGYKVSRKEKRNFPLILESPSPNQTSLYFCASSSPPSTGAVLFFGSGTQLSVL.